Presented here are 28 T cell receptor beta chains from one specimen sequenced in a study of blood T cells in healthy people across ages. The use of a sample-barcoded 5' primer and a J-beta primer mix characterized a second PCR of about 7 to 12 cycles. TCRdb analysed the 5' RACE reads with MiXCR anew, one entry per CDR3 protein. The data contain about 970,000 distinct CDR3 sequences, roughly half of them singletons. Sample: blood. These receptors were obtained from a woman in her fifties or sixties in good health.

This clonotype was recorded a few times. The chain couples TRBV3-1 to TRBJ2-1; D gene unclear. CDR1 and CDR2 (germline): LGHDT, YNNKEL (reference sequence). Trimming shortened V by 0 bases and J by 8 bases, and 8 bases separated the two germline ends. The CDR3 runs to 13 residues. For the CDR3, the DNA is TGTGCCAGCAGCCAAGATCCGACCGATGAGCAGTTCTTC. Amino acid sequence: CASSQDPTDEQFF.

This clonotype was observed a handful of times. This chain uses TRBV27 with TRBJ1-2; 7 bases line up with TRBD1. The V and J ends lost 2 bases and 4 bases, in that order; junction bases with no gene match: 19. The CDR3 length is 19 residues. Germline V gene lookup returns CDR1 MNHEY and CDR2 SMNVEV (reference sequence). In nucleotides, the CDR3 is TGTGCCAGCAGTTTAACCCAAACAGAGACAGGGTTGCGGTTCTATGGCTACACCTTC. Amino acid sequence: CASSLTQTETGLRFYGYTF.

The chain employs TRBV28 and TRBJ2-4, with TRBD2 matching 7 bases. The CDR3 runs to 16 residues. Germline CDR1 is MDHEN and CDR2 is SYDVKM. J was trimmed by 3 bases and V by 4 bases; bases with no gene match: 9. In DNA, the CDR3 is TGTGCCAGCAGTTCGCCGACTAGCTTCGGCAAAAACATTCAGTACTTC. As protein: CASSSPTSFGKNIQYF.

This chain uses TRBV7-2 with TRBJ2-7; TRBD2 matches at 11 bases. The V gene end was trimmed by 2 bases and the J gene end by 3 bases; junction bases not matched to a gene: 9. The CDR3 has 17 amino acids. Per germline, CDR1 SGHTA and CDR2 FQGNSA. The CDR3 DNA reads as TGTGCCAGCAGCTTAAGGCGGTTAGCGGGGGGGAGCTACGAGCAGTACTTC. Amino acids: CASSLRRLAGGSYEQYF.

The genes are TRBV9 and TRBJ1-1; 10 nucleotides line up with TRBD1. Germline trimming cut 7 bases from V and 1 base from J; bases unmatched to any gene: 1. The CDR3 loop spans 13 amino acids. CDR1 is SGDLS and CDR2 is YYNGEE in the germline V gene. CDR3 sequence reads: CASGQGGNTEAFF. The CDR3 region has the DNA TGTGCCAGCGGACAGGGGGGGAACACTGAAGCTTTCTTT.

This chain joins TRBV28 and TRBJ2-1; 14 nucleotides agree with TRBD2. The CDR3 has 16 residues. V lost 8 bases and J lost 6; bases outside the gene matches: 9. Germline CDR1 reads MDHEN; CDR2 reads SYDVKM. Written as DNA, the CDR3 is TGTGCCAGCGGGGGGACTAGCGGGAGTGTTTTCAATGAGCAGTTCTTC. Amino acids: CASGGTSGSVFNEQFF.

This rearrangement joins TRBV20-1 to TRBJ2-5, with 7 bases that match TRBD1. With the DNA end fitting TRBJ2-7 better, the J assignment may be wrong. Per the germline V gene, CDR1 is DFQATT and CDR2 is SNEGSKA (reference sequence). The CDR3 runs to 13 residues. The CDR3 protein is CSARRDSTYEQYF. The CDR3, as DNA: TGCAGTGCTAGACGGGACAGTACCTACGAGCAGTACTTC.

This chain connects TRBV2 to TRBJ1-6; D is unresolved. V shed 4 bases and J shed 7 bases, with 14 bases lying between them. Germline CDR1 and CDR2: SNHLY and FYNNEI. CDR3 size: 15 residues. The CDR3 DNA follows: TGTGCCAGCAGTGGAGGGCCGGCGGAGAATTCACCCCTCCACTTT. The encoded protein is CASSGGPAENSPLHF. Full variable domain (remainder filled in from reference TRBV2 and TRBJ1-6): EPEVTQTPSHQVTQMGQEVILRCVPISNHLYFYWYRQILGQKVEFLVSFYNNEISEKSEIFDDQFSVERPDGSNFTLKIRSTKLEDSAMYFCASSGGPAENSPLHFGNGTRLTVT.

V is TRBV10-1 and J is TRBJ2-1, with TRBD1 matching over 8 bases. Losses at the gene ends were 3 bases for V and 6 bases for J; bases not matched to a gene: 4. The CDR3 extends over 14 amino acids. Germline CDR1 WNHNN, CDR2 SYGVQD (reference sequence). The CDR3 DNA follows: TGCGCCAGCAGTGAAGGGACAGGCCCCAATGAGCAGTTCTTC. Translating it yields CASSEGTGPNEQFF.

The chain carries TRBV29-1 and TRBJ2-7; TRBD2 matches 8 bases. V lost 8 bases and J lost 7; bases outside the gene matches: 7. This CDR3 comprises 11 residues. Germline assignment: CDR1 SQVTM and CDR2 ANQGSEA. The CDR3, as DNA: TGCAGCCGGCGGGGGGAACGTGAGCAGTACTTC. As protein: CSRRGEREQYF.

The V and J genes are TRBV20-1 and TRBJ2-1; D is possibly TRBD2 (5 bases). Germline CDR1 reads DFQATT; CDR2 reads SNEGSKA (reference sequence). Deletions cut 5 bases from V and 0 bases from J, with 14 bases between. The CDR3 is 15 amino acids. For the CDR3, the DNA is TGCAGTGCTCTCCAGCGGACGAGCTCCTACAATGAGCAGTTCTTC. This codes for CSALQRTSSYNEQFF.

As to this clonotype: A junction boundary mismatches the germline segment, possibly from a read error. The V gene is TRBV4-1, the J gene TRBJ2-4; tentatively, D is TRBD2 (5 bases). TRBJ2-7 explains the end of the DNA better; the J call may be wrong. The CDR3 is 15 residues long. Germline V gene data show CDR1 as MGHRA and CDR2 as YSYEKL. DNA for the CDR3: TGCGCCGGCAGCCTCGGACTCACTGGAAGCTACGAGCAGTACTTC. This sequence encodes CAGSLGLTGSYEQYF.

The CDR3 DNA reads TGTGCCACCGTCGTTGGGGGGGGAGGGAACTCCTACGAGCAGTACTTC. It codes for CATVVGGGGNSYEQYF. V usage is TRBV10-3 and J usage is TRBJ2-7, with TRBD2 matching 7 bases. The germline CDR1 and CDR2 sequences are ENHRY and SYGVKD. V gave up 10 bases and J gave up 0 bases; unmatched junction bases: 15. The CDR3 totals 16 residues.

This clonotype was found a few times. This sequence joins TRBV12-3 or TRBV12-4 and TRBJ2-6; D is unresolved. V was clipped by 8 bases and J by 1 base, with 9 bases between them. The length of the CDR3 is 14 residues. CDR3 in DNA: TGTGCCAGCGCAGTGGGGTCTGGGGCCAACGTCCTGACTTTC. Protein sequence: CASAVGSGANVLTF.

The chain has TRBV20-1 and TRBJ2-3; D possibly matches TRBD1 or TRBD2 (5 bases each). Germline loops: CDR1 DFQATT, CDR2 SNEGSKA (reference sequence). Trimming took 3 bases from V and 4 from J, leaving 11 bases between them. The CDR3 has 13 residues. CDR3 DNA: TGCAGTGCTAGCCCGGGACCCGCAGATACGCAGTATTTT. This codes for CSASPGPADTQYF.

This sequence joins TRBV4-1 and TRBJ2-6; tentatively, D is TRBD2 (6 bases). The germline V gene encodes CDR1 MGHRA and CDR2 YSYEKL. The CDR3 has 15 amino acids. Trimming left V 4 bases short and J 2 bases short, with 9 bases between. Here the CDR3 DNA reads TGCGCCAGCAGCCCGTGGGGGGCTGGGGCCAACGTCCTGACTTTC. Encoded protein: CASSPWGAGANVLTF.

This clonotype showed up just once. CDR3 bases: TGCGCCAGCAGCTTGGACGGGGGTTGGAATCAGCCCCAGCATTTT. The encoded protein is CASSLDGGWNQPQHF. This chain connects TRBV5-1 to TRBJ1-5, with a possible D match to TRBD1 (5 bases). Trimming removed 0 bases at V and 4 bases at J, with 11 bases between. CDR1 and CDR2 from the germline V gene are SGHRS and YFSETQ. The CDR3 loop spans 15 amino acids.

V gene TRBV20-1 combines with J gene TRBJ2-3; D possibly uses TRBD1 or TRBD2 (6 bases each). The CDR3 contains 14 residues. The germline V gene has CDR1 DFQATT and CDR2 SNEGSKA (reference sequence). Trimming stripped 4 bases from V and 5 bases from J, with 16 bases between. The CDR3 loop is CSAKGIRGRDTQYF. In nucleotides, the CDR3 is TGCAGTGCTAAGGGGATCCGGGGGCGAGATACGCAGTATTTT.

There are a few counts of this clonotype. This chain uses TRBV12-3 or TRBV12-4 with TRBJ2-7, with 7 bases matching TRBD2. The CDR3 is 15 residues long. V trimming: 6 bases; J trimming: 2 bases; junction bases outside the gene matches: 10. The CDR3, as DNA: TGTGCCAGCAGCCCTCGGGGCGGGGGAACCTACGAGCAGTACTTC. It yields the protein CASSPRGGGTYEQYF.

This chain joins TRBV7-3 and TRBJ1-2; TRBD1 agrees at 9 bases. This CDR3 spans 15 amino acids. V lost 6 bases and J lost 8; bases outside the gene matches: 13. CDR1 and CDR2 (germline): SGHTA, FQGTGA. The CDR3 spells CASSNTGTGLGGYTF. CDR3 sequence (DNA): TGTGCCAGCAGTAACACCGGGACAGGGCTCGGGGGCTACACCTTC.

The chain combines TRBV2 with TRBJ2-7, with TRBD1 matching 10 bases. Germline CDR1 reads SNHLY; CDR2 reads FYNNEI. With V trimmed by 5 bases and J by 5 bases, 6 bases remained unmatched. The CDR3 is made up of 14 amino acids. For the CDR3, the DNA is TGTGCCAGCAGTTATAGACAGGGGGCAAACGAGCAGTACTTC. As protein: CASSYRQGANEQYF.

The chain recombines TRBV6-1 with TRBJ2-1; 9 bases line up with TRBD2. Germline V gene lookup returns CDR1 MNHNS and CDR2 SASEGT. V lost 9 bases, J lost 2 bases, and 2 bases stayed unmatched. The CDR3 runs to 13 residues. The CDR3 loop reads CASIAGAYNEQFF. The CDR3 nucleotides read TGTGCCAGTATAGCGGGAGCCTACAATGAGCAGTTCTTC.

This clonotype turned up a few times. This chain uses TRBV4-1 with TRBJ2-7, with TRBD2 identical over 15 bases. CDR3 size: 20 residues. Germline CDR1 reads MGHRA; CDR2 reads YSYEKL. After removal of 2 bases from V and 0 bases from J, the junction contained 11 bases not matched to a gene. This CDR3 is CASSQFKGTSGRLSSYEQYF. CDR3 nucleotide sequence: TGCGCCAGCAGCCAATTTAAGGGGACTAGCGGGAGGCTCAGCTCCTACGAGCAGTACTTC.

As for this clonotype: A read error may account for a junction end that differs from germline. This chain uses TRBV6-5 with TRBJ2-5; no clear D gene. Germline V gene lookup returns CDR1 MNHEY and CDR2 SVGAGI. CDR3 length: 15 amino acids. CDR3 residues: CASNYSLRVEETQYF. The CDR3 region has the DNA TGTGCCAGCAATTACTCGCTGCGTGTCGAAGAGACCCAGTACTTC.

This clonotype was counted only a few times. The V call is TRBV20-1, the J call TRBJ2-1, with TRBD1 matching 7 bases. Germline assignment: CDR1 DFQATT and CDR2 SNEGSKA (reference sequence). V dropped 1 base and J dropped 7; count of bases not matched to a gene: 7. The CDR3 runs 14 residues. As DNA, the CDR3 is TGCAGTGCTAGAGCGACAGGGAGTGGTAATGAGCAGTTCTTC. This encodes CSARATGSGNEQFF.

CDR3 coding DNA: TGTGCCAGCAGTTACGCAGGCCCTTCCTACGAGCAGTACTTC. As protein: CASSYAGPSYEQYF. The chain links TRBV6-5 to TRBJ2-7; D not certain. This CDR3 has 14 amino acids. V lost 2 bases and J 1 base, leaving 9 bases between the germline ends. Germline CDR1 and CDR2: MNHEY and SVGAGI.

This CDR3 is CASSMTGSSRLHF. The CDR3 nucleotides are TGTGCCAGCAGCATGACGGGATCCTCGCGCCTCCACTTT. The chain joins TRBV2 to TRBJ1-6; D not resolved. Germline V lookup: CDR1 SNHLY, CDR2 FYNNEI. V gave up 6 bases and J gave up 15 bases, with 18 bases separating them. The CDR3 totals 13 residues.

J is TRBJ2-7 and V is TRBV11-1; TRBD1 or TRBD2 may be the D gene (6 bases each). Germline lookup yields CDR1 SGHAT and CDR2 FQDESV (reference sequence). The CDR3 length is 16 residues. With 3 bases removed from V and 3 bases from J, the gap between germline ends came to 18 bases. The CDR3 nucleotides read TGTGCCAGCAGCTTCATGGGGGGCTTTCGCGGCTACGAGCAGTACTTC. This codes for CASSFMGGFRGYEQYF.